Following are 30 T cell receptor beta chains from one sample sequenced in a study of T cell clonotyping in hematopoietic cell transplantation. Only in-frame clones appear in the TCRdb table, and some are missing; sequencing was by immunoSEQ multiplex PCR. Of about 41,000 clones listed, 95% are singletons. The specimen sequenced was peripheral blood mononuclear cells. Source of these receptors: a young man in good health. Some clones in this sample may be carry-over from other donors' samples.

The CDR3 region is CASSIGISNQPQHF. CDR3 DNA: TGTGCCAGTAGTATCGGAATTAGCAATCAGCCCCAGCATTTT. The chain carries TRBV19 and TRBJ1-5; D uncertain. V lost 3 bases and J lost 0, with 6 bases in between. The CDR3 runs to 14 residues. CDR1 and CDR2 from the germline V gene are LNHDA and SQIVND (reference sequence).

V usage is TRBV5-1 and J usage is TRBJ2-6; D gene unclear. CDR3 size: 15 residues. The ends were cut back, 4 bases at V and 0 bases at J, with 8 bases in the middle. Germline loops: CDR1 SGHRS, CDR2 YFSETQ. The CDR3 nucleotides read TGCGCCAGCAGCATGCCCAGCTCTGGGGCCAACGTCCTGACTTTC. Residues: CASSMPSSGANVLTF.

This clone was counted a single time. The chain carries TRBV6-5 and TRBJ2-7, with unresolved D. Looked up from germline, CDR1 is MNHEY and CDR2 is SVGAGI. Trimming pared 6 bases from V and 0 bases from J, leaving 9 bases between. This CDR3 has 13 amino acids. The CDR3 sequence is CASRRTVSYEQYF. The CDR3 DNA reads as TGTGCCAGCAGACGCACAGTCTCCTACGAGCAGTACTTC.

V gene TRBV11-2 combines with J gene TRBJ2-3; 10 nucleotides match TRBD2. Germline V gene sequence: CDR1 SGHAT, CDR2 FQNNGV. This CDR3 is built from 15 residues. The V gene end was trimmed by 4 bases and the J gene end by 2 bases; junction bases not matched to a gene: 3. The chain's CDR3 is CASSSAGGYTDTQYF. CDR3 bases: TGTGCCAGCAGCTCAGCGGGGGGGTACACAGATACGCAGTATTTT.

The CDR3 DNA follows: TGTGCCAGTAGGATCTCCGACGAAGGGGCAAAAACTGAAGCTTTCTTT. This codes for CASRISDEGAKTEAFF. The chain has TRBV19 and TRBJ1-1; possible D gene TRBD1, 5 bases. Trimming took off 6 bases at V and 5 bases at J, with 22 bases between the two ends. The CDR3 extends over 16 amino acids. The germline V gene encodes CDR1 LNHDA and CDR2 SQIVND (reference sequence).

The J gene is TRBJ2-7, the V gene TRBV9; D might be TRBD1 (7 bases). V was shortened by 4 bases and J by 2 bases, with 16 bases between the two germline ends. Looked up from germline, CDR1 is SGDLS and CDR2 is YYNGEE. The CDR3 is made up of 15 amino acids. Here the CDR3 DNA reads TGTGCCAGCAGCTCAGGGGGGACTCCCGCCTACGAGCAGTACTTC. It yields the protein CASSSGGTPAYEQYF.

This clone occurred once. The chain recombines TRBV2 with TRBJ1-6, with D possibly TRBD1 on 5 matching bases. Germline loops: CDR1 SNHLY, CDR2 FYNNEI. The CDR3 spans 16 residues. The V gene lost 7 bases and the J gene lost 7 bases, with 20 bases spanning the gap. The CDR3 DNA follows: TGTGCCAGCAATAATGTTCTTTGGGACGGGAATTCACCCCTCCACTTT. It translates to CASNNVLWDGNSPLHF.

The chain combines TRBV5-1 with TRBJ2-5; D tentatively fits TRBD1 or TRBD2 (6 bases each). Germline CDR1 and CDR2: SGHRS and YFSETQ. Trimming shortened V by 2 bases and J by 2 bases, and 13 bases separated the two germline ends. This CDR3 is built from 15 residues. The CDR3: CASSFEGGIQETQYF. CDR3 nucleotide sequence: TGCGCCAGCAGCTTTGAGGGGGGTATACAAGAGACCCAGTACTTC.

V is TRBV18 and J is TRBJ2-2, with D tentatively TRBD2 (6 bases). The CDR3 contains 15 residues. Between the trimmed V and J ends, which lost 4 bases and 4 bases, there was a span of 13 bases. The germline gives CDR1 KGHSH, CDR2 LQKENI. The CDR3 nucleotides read TGTGCCAGCTCACTGGCGGGGAAGGGCACCGGGGAGCTGTTTTTT. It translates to CASSLAGKGTGELFF.

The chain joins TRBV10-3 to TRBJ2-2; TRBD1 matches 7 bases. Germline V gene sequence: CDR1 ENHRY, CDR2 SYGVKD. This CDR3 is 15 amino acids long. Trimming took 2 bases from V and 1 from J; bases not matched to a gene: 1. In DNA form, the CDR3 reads TGTGCCATCAGTGAGACAGGGGAGAACACCGGGGAGCTGTTTTTT. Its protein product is CAISETGENTGELFF.

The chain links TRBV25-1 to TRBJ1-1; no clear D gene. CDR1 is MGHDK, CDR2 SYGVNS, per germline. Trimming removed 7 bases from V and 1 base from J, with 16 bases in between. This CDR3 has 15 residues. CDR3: CASTALFKGNTEAFF. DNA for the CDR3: TGTGCCAGCACGGCCCTTTTTAAAGGGAACACTGAAGCTTTCTTT.

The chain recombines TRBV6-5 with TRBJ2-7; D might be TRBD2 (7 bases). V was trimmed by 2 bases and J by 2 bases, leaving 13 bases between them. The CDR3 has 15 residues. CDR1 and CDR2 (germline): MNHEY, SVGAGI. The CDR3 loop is CASSYTGTTTYEQYF. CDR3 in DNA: TGTGCCAGCAGTTACACAGGGACTACCACCTACGAGCAGTACTTC.

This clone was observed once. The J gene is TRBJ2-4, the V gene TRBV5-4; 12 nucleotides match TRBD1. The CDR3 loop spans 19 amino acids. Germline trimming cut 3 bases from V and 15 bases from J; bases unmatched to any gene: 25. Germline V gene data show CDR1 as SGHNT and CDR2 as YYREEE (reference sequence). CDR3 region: CASSWAPGQGAFKADFRYF. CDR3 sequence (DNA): TGTGCCAGCAGCTGGGCACCGGGACAGGGGGCTTTTAAGGCCGACTTTAGGTACTTC.

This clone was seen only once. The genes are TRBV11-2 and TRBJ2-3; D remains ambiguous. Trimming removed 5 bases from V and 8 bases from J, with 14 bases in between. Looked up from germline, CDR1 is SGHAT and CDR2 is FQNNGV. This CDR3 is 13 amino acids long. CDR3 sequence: CASSPGTVSTQYF. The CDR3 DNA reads TGTGCCAGCAGCCCAGGAACGGTCAGTACGCAGTATTTT.

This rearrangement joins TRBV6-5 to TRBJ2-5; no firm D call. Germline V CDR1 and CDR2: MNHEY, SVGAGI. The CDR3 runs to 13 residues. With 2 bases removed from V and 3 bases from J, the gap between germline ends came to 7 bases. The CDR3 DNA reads TGTGCCAGCAGTTACCGGTCGGAAGAGACCCAGTACTTC. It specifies CASSYRSEETQYF.

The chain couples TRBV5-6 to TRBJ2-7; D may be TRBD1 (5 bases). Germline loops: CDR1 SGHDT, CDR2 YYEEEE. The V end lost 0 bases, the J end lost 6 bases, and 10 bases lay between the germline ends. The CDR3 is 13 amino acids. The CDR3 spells CASSLAQGREQYF. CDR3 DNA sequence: TGTGCCAGCAGCTTGGCGCAGGGCCGCGAGCAGTACTTC.

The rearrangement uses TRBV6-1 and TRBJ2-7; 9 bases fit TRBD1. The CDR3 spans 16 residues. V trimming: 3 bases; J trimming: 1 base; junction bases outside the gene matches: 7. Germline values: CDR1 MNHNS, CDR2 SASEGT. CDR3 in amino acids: CASSDPQTGGSYEQYF. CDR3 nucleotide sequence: TGTGCCAGCAGTGACCCTCAGACAGGGGGGTCCTACGAGCAGTACTTC.

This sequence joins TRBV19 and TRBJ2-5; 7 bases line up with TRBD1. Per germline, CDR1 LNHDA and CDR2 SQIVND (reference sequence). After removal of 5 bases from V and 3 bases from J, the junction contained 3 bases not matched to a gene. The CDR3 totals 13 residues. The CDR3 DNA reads TGTGCCAGTAGTTGGGACAGTGAAGAGACCCAGTACTTC. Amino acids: CASSWDSEETQYF.

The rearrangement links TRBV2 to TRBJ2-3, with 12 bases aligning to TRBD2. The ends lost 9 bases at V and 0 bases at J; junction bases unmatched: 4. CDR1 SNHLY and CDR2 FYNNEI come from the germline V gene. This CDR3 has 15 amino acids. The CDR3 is CARATSGGSTDTQYF. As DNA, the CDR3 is TGTGCCAGGGCGACTAGCGGGGGCAGCACAGATACGCAGTATTTT.

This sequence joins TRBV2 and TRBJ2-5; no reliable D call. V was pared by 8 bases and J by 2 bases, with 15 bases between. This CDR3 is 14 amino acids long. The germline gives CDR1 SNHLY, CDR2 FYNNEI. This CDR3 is CASAREADQETQYF. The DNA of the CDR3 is TGTGCCAGCGCCCGAGAGGCGGATCAAGAGACCCAGTACTTC. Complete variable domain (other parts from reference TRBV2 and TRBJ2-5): EPEVTQTPSHQVTQMGQEVILRCVPISNHLYFYWYRQILGQKVEFLVSFYNNEISEKSEIFDDQFSVERPDGSNFTLKIRSTKLEDSAMYFCASAREADQETQYFGPGTRLLVL.

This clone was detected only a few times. As DNA, the CDR3 is TGCGCCAGCAGCACAGGGGGCGGCTCCTACAATGAGCAGTTCTTC. It yields the protein CASSTGGGSYNEQFF. The chain combines TRBV5-1 with TRBJ2-1; 9 nucleotides align to TRBD1. The J segment lost 0 bases and the V segment lost 4 bases, leaving 2 bases of the junction unmatched. In germline, CDR1 is SGHRS, CDR2 YFSETQ. The CDR3 is 15 amino acids.

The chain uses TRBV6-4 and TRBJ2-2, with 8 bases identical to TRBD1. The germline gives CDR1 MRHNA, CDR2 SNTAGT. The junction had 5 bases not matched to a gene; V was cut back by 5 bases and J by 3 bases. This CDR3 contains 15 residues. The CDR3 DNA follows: TGTGCCAGCAGTCAAGGACAGGGTGACACCGGGGAGCTGTTTTTT. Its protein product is CASSQGQGDTGELFF.

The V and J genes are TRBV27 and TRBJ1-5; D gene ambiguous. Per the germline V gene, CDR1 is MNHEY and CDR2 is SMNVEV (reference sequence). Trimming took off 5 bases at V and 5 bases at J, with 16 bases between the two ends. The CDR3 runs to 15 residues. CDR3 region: CASSPKGGFHQPQHF. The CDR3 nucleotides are TGTGCCAGCAGTCCCAAGGGAGGGTTCCATCAGCCCCAGCATTTT.

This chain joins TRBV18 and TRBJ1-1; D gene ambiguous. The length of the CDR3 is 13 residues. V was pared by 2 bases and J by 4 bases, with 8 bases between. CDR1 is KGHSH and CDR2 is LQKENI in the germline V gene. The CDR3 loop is CASSPGSGTEAFF. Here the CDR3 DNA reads TGTGCCAGCTCACCAGGGTCGGGCACTGAAGCTTTCTTT.

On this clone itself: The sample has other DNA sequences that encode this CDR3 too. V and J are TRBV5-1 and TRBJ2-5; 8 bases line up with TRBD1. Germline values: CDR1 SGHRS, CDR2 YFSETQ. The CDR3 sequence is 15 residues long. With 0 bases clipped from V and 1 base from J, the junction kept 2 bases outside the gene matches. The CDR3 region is CASSLAGGVQETQYF. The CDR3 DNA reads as TGCGCCAGCAGCTTGGCAGGGGGCGTCCAAGAGACCCAGTACTTC.

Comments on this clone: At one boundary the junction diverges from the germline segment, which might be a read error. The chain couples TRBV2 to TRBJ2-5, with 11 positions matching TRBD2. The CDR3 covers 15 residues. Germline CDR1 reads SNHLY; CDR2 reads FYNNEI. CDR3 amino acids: CASSKASGGRGTQYF. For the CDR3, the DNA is TGTGCCAGCAGTAAAGCTAGCGGGGGGCGGGGGACCCAGTACTTC.

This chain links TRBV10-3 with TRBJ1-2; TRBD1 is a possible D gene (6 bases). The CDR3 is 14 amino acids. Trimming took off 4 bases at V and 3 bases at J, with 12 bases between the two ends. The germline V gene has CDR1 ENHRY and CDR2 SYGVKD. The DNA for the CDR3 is TGTGCCATCAGTGTAAAGTCAGGGGACTATGGCTACACCTTC. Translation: CAISVKSGDYGYTF.

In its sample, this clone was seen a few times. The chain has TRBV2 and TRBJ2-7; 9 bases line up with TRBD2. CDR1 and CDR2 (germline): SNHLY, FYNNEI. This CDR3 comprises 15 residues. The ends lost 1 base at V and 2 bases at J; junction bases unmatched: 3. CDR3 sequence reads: CASSEGAGGTYEQYF. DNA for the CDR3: TGTGCCAGCAGTGAAGGGGCGGGGGGGACCTACGAGCAGTACTTC. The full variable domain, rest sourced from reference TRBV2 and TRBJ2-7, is EPEVTQTPSHQVTQMGQEVILRCVPISNHLYFYWYRQILGQKVEFLVSFYNNEISEKSEIFDDQFSVERPDGSNFTLKIRSTKLEDSAMYFCASSEGAGGTYEQYFGPGTRLTVT.

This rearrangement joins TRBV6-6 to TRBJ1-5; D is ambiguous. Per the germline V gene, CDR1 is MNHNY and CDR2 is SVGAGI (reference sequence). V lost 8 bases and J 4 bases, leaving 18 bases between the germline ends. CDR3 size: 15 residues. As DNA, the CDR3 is TGTGCCAGCGGTCGGATCGGAGAGGGAAATCAGCCCCAGCATTTT. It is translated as CASGRIGEGNQPQHF.

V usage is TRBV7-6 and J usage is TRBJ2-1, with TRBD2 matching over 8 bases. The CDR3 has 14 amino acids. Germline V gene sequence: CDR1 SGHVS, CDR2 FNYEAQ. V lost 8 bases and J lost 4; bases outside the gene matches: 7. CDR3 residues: CASQIVAGYNEQFF. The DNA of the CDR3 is TGTGCCAGCCAGATTGTAGCGGGATACAATGAGCAGTTCTTC.